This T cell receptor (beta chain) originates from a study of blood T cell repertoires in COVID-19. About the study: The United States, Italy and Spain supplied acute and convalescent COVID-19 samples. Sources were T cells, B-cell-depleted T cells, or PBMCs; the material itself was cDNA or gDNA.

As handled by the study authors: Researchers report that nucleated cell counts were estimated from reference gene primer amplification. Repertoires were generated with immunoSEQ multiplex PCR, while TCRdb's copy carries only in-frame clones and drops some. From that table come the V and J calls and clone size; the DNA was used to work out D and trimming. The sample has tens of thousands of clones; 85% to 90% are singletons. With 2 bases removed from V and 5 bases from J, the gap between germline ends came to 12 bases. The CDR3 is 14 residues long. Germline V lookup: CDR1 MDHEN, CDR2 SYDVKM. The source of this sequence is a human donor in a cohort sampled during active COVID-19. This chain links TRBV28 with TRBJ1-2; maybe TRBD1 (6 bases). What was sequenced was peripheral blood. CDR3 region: CASSLGGGLYGYTF. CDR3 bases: TGTGCCAGCAGTTTAGGGGGGGGCCTTTATGGCTACACCTTC.